Shown below are 9 T cell receptor beta chains from a single sample sequenced in a study of a mutant IDH1 vaccine in newly diagnosed glioma. Measured with immunoSEQ multiplex PCR; TCRdb has only the in-frame clones, and not every one. This table holds roughly 51,000 clones, 80% to 90% found once. Time point reported: baseline, week 1 (first vaccination visit). Described treatment: pre-vaccination baseline after standard-of-care therapy. The sample consisted of PBMCs, taken from a glioma patient treated with radiotherapy, temozolomide or both. These receptors all stem from a middle-aged man with glioma.

The genes are TRBV19 and TRBJ2-7; D is tentatively TRBD1 or TRBD2 (6 bases each). Germline values: CDR1 LNHDA, CDR2 SQIVND (reference sequence). Between the trimmed V and J ends, which lost 4 bases and 3 bases, there was a span of 16 bases. The CDR3 length is 15 residues. The CDR3 nucleotides are TGTGCCAGTAGTACCCTAGCGCTCAGGGGCTACGAGCAGTACTTC. This codes for CASSTLALRGYEQYF.

The rearrangement uses TRBV4-1 and TRBJ2-1; D is perhaps TRBD2 (6 bases). The CDR3 runs 14 residues. The V gene's germline CDR1 is MGHRA and CDR2 YSYEKL. V lost 4 bases and J 8 bases, leaving 15 bases between the germline ends. The CDR3 loop reads CASSLLLGGDEQFF. The DNA for the CDR3 is TGCGCCAGCAGCCTCCTCCTGGGGGGAGATGAGCAGTTCTTC.

CDR3 nucleotide sequence: TGTGCCAGCAGCGCCGGGACTAGCCGACACTCCTACAATGAGCAGTTCTTC. Amino acid sequence: CASSAGTSRHSYNEQFF. The gene calls are TRBV5-6 and TRBJ2-1; TRBD2 matches 9 bases. The V and J ends lost 4 bases and 0 bases, in that order; junction bases with no gene match: 8. The CDR3 has 17 residues. The germline V gene encodes CDR1 SGHDT and CDR2 YYEEEE.

The chain couples TRBV4-3 to TRBJ1-2, with D possibly being TRBD1 (5 bases). Trimming removed 0 bases from V and 4 bases from J, with 18 bases in between. This CDR3 is built from 17 residues. The germline V gene has CDR1 LGHNA and CDR2 YSLEER. CDR3 region: CASSQDKQVWQTYGYTF. The CDR3 DNA follows: TGCGCCAGCAGCCAAGACAAACAGGTTTGGCAAACCTATGGCTACACCTTC.

The chain couples TRBV5-4 to TRBJ1-1; a possible D gene is TRBD1 (5 bases). V dropped 4 bases and J dropped 0 bases, with 16 bases sitting between them. This CDR3 has 16 residues. Germline loops: CDR1 SGHNT, CDR2 YYREEE (reference sequence). This CDR3 reads CASSPGGARMNTEAFF. The DNA for the CDR3 is TGTGCCAGCAGCCCTGGAGGGGCACGCATGAACACTGAAGCTTTCTTT. Looking up the rest from reference TRBV5-4 and TRBJ1-1 gives the full variable domain: ETGVTQSPTHLIKTRGQQVTLRCSSQSGHNTVSWYQQALGQGPQFIFQYYREEENGRGNFPPRFSGLQFPNYSSELNVNALELDDSALYLCASSPGGARMNTEAFFGQGTRLTVV.

CDR3 loop: CASSPNGNEKLFF. As DNA, the CDR3 is TGTGCCAGCTCACCAAATGGTAATGAAAAACTGTTTTTT. The chain carries TRBV18 and TRBJ1-4; D is unclear. V shed 2 bases and J shed 4 bases, with 5 bases lying between them. This CDR3 is built from 13 residues. Germline-derived CDR1 and CDR2 are KGHSH and LQKENI.

The CDR3 sequence is CATSREGAGANVLTF. CDR3 in DNA: TGTGCCACCAGCAGAGAAGGGGCTGGGGCCAACGTCCTGACTTTC. V and J are TRBV15 and TRBJ2-6; possibly TRBD1 for D (5 bases). Germline V gene data show CDR1 as LNHNV and CDR2 as YYDKDF (reference sequence). V lost 0 bases and J lost 2, with 5 bases in between. The CDR3 runs 15 residues.

The chain's CDR3 is CASRTSGRDTGELFF. The DNA for the CDR3 is TGCGCCAGCAGGACTAGCGGGAGAGACACCGGGGAGCTGTTTTTT. This sequence joins TRBV10-2 and TRBJ2-2, with 12 bases that match TRBD2. The V segment lost 6 bases and the J segment 3 bases; nucleotides outside the gene matches: 2. Germline CDR1 WSHSY, CDR2 SAAADI. The CDR3 has 15 amino acids.

This clone showed up just once. The rearrangement uses TRBV27 and TRBJ2-7; D unresolved. V was shortened by 4 bases and J by 6 bases, with 13 bases between the two germline ends. CDR1 is MNHEY and CDR2 is SMNVEV in the germline V gene (reference sequence). The CDR3 is made up of 13 amino acids. CDR3 nucleotides: TGTGCCAGCAGTTCCCCTAACCTCCGCGAGCAGTACTTC. The encoded protein is CASSSPNLREQYF.